Following are 22 T cell receptor beta chains from one sample sequenced in a study of blood T cell repertoires in COVID-19. Using immunoSEQ multiplex PCR, the repertoire was profiled, and TCRdb retains in-frame clones only, with some absent. The sample includes some 130,000 clones, 79% of them seen just once. Source material: peripheral blood. The receptors were sampled from a woman of 80 years or more with acute or convalescent COVID-19.

About this clone itself: The junction departs from germline at one end; a sequencing error may be responsible. The chain has TRBV29-1 and TRBJ2-4, with 12 bases matching TRBD1. CDR3 length: 13 amino acids. Germline assignment: CDR1 SQVTM and CDR2 ANQGSEA. The CDR3, as DNA: TGCAGCGTCGATTCCGGGACAGGGGGCCCAAGGGACTTC. As protein: CSVDSGTGGPRDF.

The J gene is TRBJ2-7, the V gene TRBV5-1; TRBD2 matches at 8 bases. The junction had 4 bases not matched to a gene; V was cut back by 0 bases and J by 2 bases. The CDR3 has 15 residues. Germline CDR1 SGHRS, CDR2 YFSETQ. The CDR3 coding sequence is TGCGCCAGCAGCTTGGAAGCGGGGGTGGCCTACGAGCAGTACTTC. Its translation: CASSLEAGVAYEQYF.

The chain combines TRBV7-8 with TRBJ2-7, with a tentative D call TRBD2 (5 bases). The V gene's germline CDR1 is SGHVS and CDR2 FQNEAQ. With 3 bases removed from V and 4 bases from J, the gap between germline ends came to 7 bases. There are 12 residues in the CDR3. CDR3 DNA sequence: TGTGCCAGCAGCTTCAAGCGGTACGAGCAGTACTTC. This sequence encodes CASSFKRYEQYF.

The V call is TRBV15, the J call TRBJ2-5; D gene ambiguous. This CDR3 spans 13 amino acids. From germline, CDR1 is LNHNV and CDR2 YYDKDF (reference sequence). The ends were cut back, 0 bases at V and 5 bases at J, with 7 bases in the middle. CDR3 sequence: CATSRDLQETQYF. Here the CDR3 DNA reads TGTGCCACCAGCAGAGATCTACAGGAGACCCAGTACTTC.

This chain uses TRBV9 with TRBJ1-2; D unresolved. The CDR3 spans 16 residues. The V gene's germline CDR1 is SGDLS and CDR2 YYNGEE. Deletions cut 4 bases from V and 7 bases from J, with 23 bases between. The CDR3 DNA reads as TGTGCCAGCAGCCGCCAGCTACTGGACCGGGAGGGTGGCTACACCTTC. It codes for CASSRQLLDREGGYTF.

The rearrangement links TRBV21-1 to TRBJ1-1; the table gives TRBD1 as D, unverified against the DNA. TRBV21-1 corresponds to a pseudogene. CDR3 length: 13 residues. CDR3 protein: CASSLKSRGEAFF. The CDR3 DNA reads as TGTGCCAGCAGCCTCAAGTCTAGGGGTGAAGCTTTCTTT.

The chain has TRBV9 and TRBJ2-3, with TRBD2 identical over 7 bases. The CDR3 extends over 16 amino acids. Per the germline V gene, CDR1 is SGDLS and CDR2 is YYNGEE. Trimming removed 0 bases from V and 5 bases from J; junction bases left unmatched: 9. The CDR3 nucleotides read TGTGCCAGCAGCGTAGCTGGGGGGAGGGCCATAGATACGCAGTATTTT. This codes for CASSVAGGRAIDTQYF. Drawing the rest from reference TRBV9 and TRBJ2-3, the complete variable domain is DSGVTQTPKHLITATGQRVTLRCSPRSGDLSVYWYQQSLDQGLQFLIQYYNGEERAKGNILERFSAQQFPDLHSELNLSSLELGDSALYFCASSVAGGRAIDTQYFGPGTRLTVL.

The rearrangement joins TRBV7-2 to TRBJ2-5, with D tentatively TRBD1 (6 bases). Per the germline V gene, CDR1 is SGHTA and CDR2 is FQGNSA. V was shortened by 1 base and J by 5 bases, with 14 bases between the two germline ends. This CDR3 is 15 amino acids long. The CDR3 loop reads CASSLGGRGSETQYF. As DNA, the CDR3 is TGTGCCAGCAGCTTAGGTGGCAGGGGATCGGAGACCCAGTACTTC.

The rearrangement links TRBV30 to TRBJ2-1; D is possibly TRBD2 (6 bases). The CDR3 loop spans 11 amino acids. Germline CDR1 and CDR2: GTSNPN and SVGIG (reference sequence). Trimming took 5 bases from V and 7 from J, leaving 9 bases between them. In DNA, the CDR3 is TGTGCCTGGGGAGGGGAGAATGAGCAGTTCTTC. Its protein is CAWGGENEQFF.

This clone was detected only once. V usage is TRBV6-5 and J usage is TRBJ1-5; TRBD1 might be the D (5 bases). This CDR3 contains 12 residues. Germline loops: CDR1 MNHEY, CDR2 SVGAGI. Trimming stripped 6 bases from V and 6 bases from J, with 9 bases between. The CDR3 loop reads CASRKGAQPQHF. The DNA of the CDR3 is TGTGCCAGCAGAAAAGGGGCTCAGCCCCAGCATTTT.

The chain recombines TRBV27 with TRBJ2-7, with 13 bases that match TRBD2. There are 17 residues in the CDR3. Trimming took 6 bases from V and 2 from J; bases not matched to a gene: 10. Germline assignment: CDR1 MNHEY and CDR2 SMNVEV (reference sequence). The chain's CDR3 is CASSRLPGTSGAYEQYF. CDR3 DNA: TGTGCCAGCAGCCGTCTTCCCGGGACTAGCGGGGCCTACGAGCAGTACTTC.

The V call is TRBV2, the J call TRBJ1-4; D unresolved. Germline V gene data show CDR1 as SNHLY and CDR2 as FYNNEI. Trimming left V 6 bases short and J 5 bases short, with 10 bases between. The CDR3 contains 13 residues. CDR3 protein: CASRVERNEKLFF. DNA of the CDR3: TGTGCCAGCAGGGTCGAGAGGAATGAAAAACTGTTTTTT.

V usage is TRBV2 and J usage is TRBJ1-2; D possibly corresponds to TRBD1 (6 bases). CDR3 length equals 16 residues. Germline loops: CDR1 SNHLY, CDR2 FYNNEI. Trimming took off 7 bases at V and 6 bases at J, with 24 bases between the two ends. The CDR3: CASKPQGLAGADGYTF. In DNA form, the CDR3 reads TGTGCCAGCAAGCCTCAGGGCTTGGCAGGGGCAGATGGCTACACCTTC.

The rearrangement joins TRBV4-1 to TRBJ2-3; D might be TRBD1 (5 bases). Trimming removed 0 bases at V and 10 bases at J, with 11 bases between. Germline assignment: CDR1 MGHRA and CDR2 YSYEKL. The CDR3 covers 13 residues. CDR3 sequence reads: CASSQEVQGSQYF. CDR3 DNA sequence: TGCGCCAGCAGCCAAGAAGTTCAGGGCTCGCAGTATTTT.

The chain employs TRBV6-5 and TRBJ2-5; D might be TRBD2 (6 bases). The CDR3 is made up of 13 amino acids. Trimming removed 4 bases from V and 3 bases from J, with 9 bases in between. Germline CDR1 and CDR2: MNHEY and SVGAGI. The CDR3 sequence: CASSWASEETQYF. For the CDR3, the DNA is TGTGCCAGCAGTTGGGCTAGCGAAGAGACCCAGTACTTC.

This rearrangement joins TRBV20-1 to TRBJ1-2, with a tentative D call TRBD1 (6 bases). Trimming stripped 3 bases from V and 8 bases from J, with 16 bases between. Germline CDR1 and CDR2: DFQATT and SNEGSKA (reference sequence). This CDR3 contains 13 residues. The CDR3 is CSASHRTVDGYTF. The CDR3, as DNA: TGCAGTGCTAGTCACCGGACAGTCGACGGCTACACCTTC.

This clone is a singleton in its sample. The genes are TRBV24-1 and TRBJ2-1; possible D gene TRBD1, 6 bases. The CDR3 covers 13 residues. V shed 3 bases and J shed 5 bases, with 7 bases lying between them. Germline CDR1 reads KGHDR; CDR2 reads SFDVKD. CDR3 in amino acids: CATSDGDNNEQFF. DNA for the CDR3: TGTGCCACCAGTGATGGGGACAACAATGAGCAGTTCTTC.

The gene calls are TRBV5-5 and TRBJ1-2; tentatively, D is TRBD1 (5 bases). V was pared by 5 bases and J by 8 bases, with 19 bases between. This CDR3 has 14 amino acids. Germline CDR1 reads SGHKS; CDR2 reads YYEKEE (reference sequence). The CDR3 nucleotides read TGTGCCAGCAGTAACGTTATTCGTTCAGGGGGCTACACCTTC. Translation: CASSNVIRSGGYTF. Looking up the rest from reference TRBV5-5 and TRBJ1-2 gives the full variable domain: DAGVTQSPTHLIKTRGQQVTLRCSPISGHKSVSWYQQVLGQGPQFIFQYYEKEERGRGNFPDRFSARQFPNYSSELNVNALLLGDSALYLCASSNVIRSGGYTFGSGTRLTVV.

This clone was detected a few times. The chain employs TRBV9 and TRBJ2-4; D ambiguous. V lost 0 bases to trimming and J lost 0 bases, with 7 bases between them. The CDR3 extends over 15 amino acids. Per germline, CDR1 SGDLS and CDR2 YYNGEE. The CDR3 loop reads CASSVGHLAKNIQYF. CDR3 nucleotide sequence: TGTGCCAGCAGCGTAGGGCATCTAGCCAAAAACATTCAGTACTTC.

V is TRBV28 and J is TRBJ2-7, with TRBD2 matching 8 bases. This CDR3 comprises 14 residues. Losses at the gene ends were 3 bases for V and 4 bases for J; bases not matched to a gene: 5. Germline CDR1 MDHEN, CDR2 SYDVKM. CDR3 nucleotide sequence: TGTGCCAGCAGTTTTCCCCAGCGGGGGTACGAGCAGTACTTC. Amino acids: CASSFPQRGYEQYF.

This clone was recorded a few times. The rearrangement uses TRBV5-8 and TRBJ1-2; D is unclear. Germline V gene lookup returns CDR1 SGHTS and CDR2 YDEGEE. This CDR3 comprises 12 residues. Trimming stripped 0 bases from V and 7 bases from J, with 7 bases between. CDR3 in amino acids: CASSLVGFGYTF. The CDR3 nucleotides are TGTGCCAGCAGCTTGGTCGGGTTTGGCTACACCTTC.

The rearrangement links TRBV28 to TRBJ1-1; a possible D gene is TRBD1 (5 bases). Germline V gives CDR1 MDHEN, CDR2 SYDVKM. The V gene lost 10 bases and the J gene lost 0 bases, with 12 bases spanning the gap. This CDR3 is built from 13 residues. The CDR3 sequence: CANRQSLNTEAFF. CDR3 DNA: TGTGCCAACCGACAGAGCTTGAACACTGAAGCTTTCTTT.